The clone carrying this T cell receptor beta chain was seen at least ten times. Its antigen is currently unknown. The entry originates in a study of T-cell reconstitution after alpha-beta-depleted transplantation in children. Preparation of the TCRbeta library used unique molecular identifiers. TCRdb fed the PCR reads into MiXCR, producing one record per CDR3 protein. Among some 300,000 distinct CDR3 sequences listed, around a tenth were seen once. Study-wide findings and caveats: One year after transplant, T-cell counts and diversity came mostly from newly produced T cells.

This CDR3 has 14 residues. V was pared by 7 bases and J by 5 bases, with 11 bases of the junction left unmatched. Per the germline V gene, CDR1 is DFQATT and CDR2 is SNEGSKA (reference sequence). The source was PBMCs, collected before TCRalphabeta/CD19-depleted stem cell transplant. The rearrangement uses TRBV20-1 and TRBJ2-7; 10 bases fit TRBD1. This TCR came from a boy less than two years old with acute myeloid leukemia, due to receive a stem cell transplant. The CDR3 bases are TGCAGTGTGCCCCCCTGGGACAGGGGCAACGAGCAGTACTTC. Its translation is CSVPPWDRGNEQYF.